A single sample is the source of the 19 T cell receptor beta chains below, sequenced in a study of shared clonotypes between healthy human individuals. TCRdb's table, derived via immunoSEQ multiplex PCR, lists solely in-frame clones and lacks some. Of about 1 million clones listed, around four fifths are singletons. Sequenced: memory CD4+ T cells sorted from blood. Subset of the sample: CD45RA-negative fraction. Source of these receptors: a man in his late teens or twenties in good health.

V gene TRBV10-3 combines with J gene TRBJ1-6; no clear D gene. The CDR3 is 12 amino acids. With 6 bases removed from V and 7 bases from J, the gap between germline ends came to 7 bases. CDR1 is ENHRY and CDR2 is SYGVKD in the germline V gene. The CDR3 DNA follows: TGTGCCATCAGCCCCCCAAATTCACCCCTCCACTTT. Translating gives CAISPPNSPLHF.

Remarks on this clone: Other DNA sequences in the same sample also yield this CDR3. The chain couples TRBV18 to TRBJ2-2, with D possibly TRBD2 on 5 matching bases. V lost 1 base, J lost 4 bases, and 10 bases lay in between. The CDR3 loop spans 15 amino acids. Looked up from germline, CDR1 is KGHSH and CDR2 is LQKENI. The CDR3 reads CASSPQGLGTGELFF. The CDR3 DNA sequence: TGTGCCAGCTCACCACAAGGACTTGGCACCGGGGAGCTGTTTTTT.

This rearrangement joins TRBV30 to TRBJ1-5; D is unclear. Looked up from germline, CDR1 is GTSNPN and CDR2 is SVGIG (reference sequence). Trimming pared 3 bases from V and 3 bases from J, leaving 9 bases between. The CDR3 consists of 13 residues. The CDR3 bases are TGTGCCTGGAGAGGACGCGACAATCAGCCCCAGCATTTT. It translates to CAWRGRDNQPQHF. The variable domain in full, completed from reference TRBV30 and TRBJ1-5, reads SQTIHQWPATLVQPVGSPLSLECTVEGTSNPNLYWYRQAAGRGLQLLFYSVGIGQISSEVPQNLSASRPQDRQFILSSKKLLLSDSGFYLCAWRGRDNQPQHFGDGTRLSIL.

J is TRBJ2-6 and V is TRBV19, with no clear D. CDR1 and CDR2 (germline): LNHDA, SQIVND (reference sequence). Between the trimmed V and J ends, which lost 5 bases and 4 bases, there was a span of 15 bases. The CDR3 runs 16 residues. DNA of the CDR3: TGTGCCAGTAGTTCACGTCAGGTGTCAGGGGCCAACGTCCTGACTTTC. This encodes CASSSRQVSGANVLTF. Full variable domain (outside the CDR3, taken from reference TRBV19 and TRBJ2-6): DGGITQSPKYLFRKEGQNVTLSCEQNLNHDAMYWYRQDPGQGLRLIYYSQIVNDFQKGDIAEGYSVSREKKESFPLTVTSAQKNPTAFYLCASSSRQVSGANVLTFGAGSRLTVL.

This clone was found once. The V call is TRBV11-2, the J call TRBJ2-5; D possibly corresponds to TRBD1 (5 bases). This CDR3 is built from 13 residues. CDR1 is SGHAT, CDR2 FQNNGV, per germline. The ends were cut back, 4 bases at V and 1 base at J, with 7 bases in the middle. For the CDR3, the DNA is TGTGCCAGCAGCTCAGGGATCCAAGAGACCCAGTACTTC. Its protein is CASSSGIQETQYF.

This clone was picked up many times. This chain links TRBV5-6 with TRBJ1-6; D unclear. The V gene's germline CDR1 is SGHDT and CDR2 YYEEEE. The CDR3 is made up of 16 amino acids. The V end was cut by 5 bases, the J end by 2 bases, with 14 bases between. CDR3 sequence reads: CASSPGSATYNSPLHF. The DNA of the CDR3 is TGTGCCAGCAGTCCCGGTAGCGCAACCTATAATTCACCCCTCCACTTT. The whole variable domain, filled in from reference TRBV5-6 and TRBJ1-6, reads DAGVTQSPTHLIKTRGQQVTLRCSPKSGHDTVSWYQQALGQGPQFIFQYYEEEERQRGNFPDRFSGHQFPNYSSELNVNALLLGDSALYLCASSPGSATYNSPLHFGNGTRLTVT.

The chain carries TRBV6-4 and TRBJ2-5, with D possibly matching TRBD2 (6 bases). V lost 4 bases and J 2 bases, leaving 11 bases between the germline ends. The CDR3 spans 14 residues. Germline V gene lookup returns CDR1 MRHNA and CDR2 SNTAGT. The CDR3 nucleotides are TGTGCCAGCAGTGCCCCTAGCGCTCAAGAGACCCAGTACTTC. Its translation: CASSAPSAQETQYF.

The chain employs TRBV23-1 and TRBJ1-1, with D unclear. TRBV23-1 is reported as an ORF; its role is uncertain. The CDR3 consists of 14 residues. V gave up 1 base and J gave up 5 bases, with 11 bases separating them. CDR3 sequence: CASSQCKGCTEAFF. The CDR3 DNA follows: TGCGCCAGCAGTCAATGTAAGGGTTGTACTGAAGCTTTCTTT.

The CDR3 DNA follows: TGCGCCAGCAGCGTTGATAGCGGGAGTGGTACGCAGTATTTT. It yields the protein CASSVDSGSGTQYF. V and J are TRBV5-1 and TRBJ2-3; 9 bases align to TRBD2. The V segment lost 4 bases and the J segment 8 bases; nucleotides outside the gene matches: 8. Germline CDR1 SGHRS, CDR2 YFSETQ. The CDR3 length is 14 residues.

The rearrangement uses TRBV5-1 and TRBJ2-5; D remains ambiguous. V was clipped by 0 bases and J by 5 bases, with 11 bases between them. The CDR3 loop spans 14 amino acids. Germline lookup yields CDR1 SGHRS and CDR2 YFSETQ. CDR3 amino acids: CASSLGTDPETQYF. The DNA for the CDR3 is TGCGCCAGCAGCTTGGGGACCGACCCGGAGACCCAGTACTTC. Combining the CDR3 with reference TRBV5-1 and TRBJ2-5 gives the whole variable domain KAGVTQTPRYLIKTRGQQVTLSCSPISGHRSVSWYQQTPGQGLQFLFEYFSETQRNKGNFPGRFSGRQFSNSRSEMNVSTLELGDSALYLCASSLGTDPETQYFGPGTRLLVL.

This clone was counted only a few times. The gene calls are TRBV19 and TRBJ2-3; D is ambiguous. V was shortened by 9 bases and J by 4 bases, with 17 bases between the two germline ends. The germline V gene encodes CDR1 LNHDA and CDR2 SQIVND (reference sequence). The CDR3 has 14 residues. The CDR3 region has the DNA TGTGCCAGCCAAATCATTCCTGGGGCAGATACGCAGTATTTT. Protein product: CASQIIPGADTQYF.

The chain has TRBV19 and TRBJ2-3, with D hard to call. The CDR3 sequence is 15 residues long. Germline CDR1 LNHDA, CDR2 SQIVND (reference sequence). The V gene lost 4 bases and the J gene lost 3 bases, with 14 bases spanning the gap. The CDR3 sequence: CASSNLGGRTDTQYF. For the CDR3, the DNA is TGTGCCAGTAGTAACCTGGGTGGGCGTACAGATACGCAGTATTTT.

This CDR3 is CASSGKGGAITGELFF. As DNA, the CDR3 is TGCGCCAGCAGCGGCAAAGGGGGCGCGATCACCGGGGAGCTGTTTTTT. The chain couples TRBV5-1 to TRBJ2-2, with 7 positions matching TRBD1. Germline V gives CDR1 SGHRS, CDR2 YFSETQ. This CDR3 spans 16 amino acids. V lost 4 bases to trimming and J lost 4 bases; unmatched junction nucleotides: 10.

The J gene is TRBJ2-3, the V gene TRBV29-1; D gene uncertain. With 6 bases removed from V and 4 bases from J, the gap between germline ends came to 17 bases. The CDR3 is made up of 14 amino acids. Germline CDR1 reads SQVTM; CDR2 reads ANQGSEA. CDR3 sequence (DNA): TGCAGCGTGGCCAATAGGGTGGTTCCAGATACGCAGTATTTT. Translating gives CSVANRVVPDTQYF.

A word on this clone: The same CDR3 can be traced to other DNA sequences in this sample. V usage is TRBV30 and J usage is TRBJ2-5; the D gene is possibly TRBD2 (6 bases). Germline loops: CDR1 GTSNPN, CDR2 SVGIG (reference sequence). V lost 2 bases, J lost 1 base, and 8 bases lay in between. The CDR3 is made up of 13 amino acids. The CDR3 nucleotides are TGTGCCTGGAGTCGGGGAGGCCAAGAGACCCAGTACTTC. It is translated as CAWSRGGQETQYF. The variable domain in full, with the rest retrieved from reference TRBV30 and TRBJ2-5, is SQTIHQWPATLVQPVGSPLSLECTVEGTSNPNLYWYRQAAGRGLQLLFYSVGIGQISSEVPQNLSASRPQDRQFILSSKKLLLSDSGFYLCAWSRGGQETQYFGPGTRLLVL.

The chain links TRBV28 to TRBJ1-3; D is undetermined. V dropped 6 bases and J dropped 0 bases, with 9 bases sitting between them. Germline loops: CDR1 MDHEN, CDR2 SYDVKM. The CDR3 extends over 14 amino acids. The CDR3 region is CASSFTHSGNTIYF. The CDR3 region has the DNA TGTGCCAGCAGCTTTACCCACTCTGGAAACACCATATATTTT.

This chain connects TRBV11-2 to TRBJ2-7; D is uncertain. This CDR3 has 15 amino acids. The ends were cut back, 2 bases at V and 2 bases at J, with 13 bases in the middle. CDR1 is SGHAT, CDR2 FQNNGV, per germline. The CDR3 loop is CASSLTFDGAYEQYF. The CDR3 DNA sequence: TGTGCCAGCAGCTTAACCTTCGACGGTGCCTACGAGCAGTACTTC.

J is TRBJ2-2 and V is TRBV10-1; tentatively, D is TRBD2 (6 bases). CDR1 is WNHNN and CDR2 is SYGVQD in the germline V gene (reference sequence). CDR3 size: 13 residues. The ends were cut back, 4 bases at V and 6 bases at J, with 9 bases in the middle. The CDR3 DNA follows: TGCGCCAGCAGTGTCGGGGGACCCGGGGAGCTGTTTTTT. Its protein is CASSVGGPGELFF.

The chain uses TRBV7-9 and TRBJ2-3, with 9 bases identical to TRBD2. The J segment lost 4 bases and the V segment lost 5 bases, leaving 16 bases of the junction unmatched. Germline V gene lookup returns CDR1 SEHNR and CDR2 FQNEAQ (reference sequence). The CDR3 covers 18 residues. CDR3 sequence reads: CASSPQREAKFSADTQYF. The CDR3 DNA reads as TGTGCCAGCAGCCCTCAGCGGGAGGCCAAATTTTCTGCAGATACGCAGTATTTT. Looking up the rest from reference TRBV7-9 and TRBJ2-3 gives the full variable domain: DTGVSQNPRHKITKRGQNVTFRCDPISEHNRLYWYRQTLGQGPEFLTYFQNEAQLEKSRLLSDRFSAERPKGSFSTLEIQRTEQGDSAMYLCASSPQREAKFSADTQYFGPGTRLTVL.